What follows are 8 T cell receptor beta chains derived from one specimen sequenced in a study of T cells expressing NK-cell markers. TCRdb re-analyzed the 5' RACE reads; it lists each CDR3 protein once, without DNA. The sample holds about 390,000 distinct CDR3 sequences. The sequenced sample consisted of blood T cells: a sorted CD56 or NKG2C T cell subset, CD4+ or CD8+ T cells, or bulk PBMC T cells (not recorded which). The source is a woman between 45 and 60 years old in good health.

This rearrangement joins TRBV29-1 to TRBJ2-5. This CDR3 comprises 12 residues. The V gene's germline CDR1 is SQVTM and CDR2 ANQGSEA. This CDR3 reads CSVEANQETQYF.

V and J are TRBV18 and TRBJ2-1. CDR3 length: 11 amino acids. Germline values: CDR1 KGHSH, CDR2 LQKENI. The CDR3 spells CASSPDNEQFF. Combining the CDR3 with reference TRBV18 and TRBJ2-1 gives the whole variable domain NAGVMQNPRHLVRRRGQEARLRCSPMKGHSHVYWYRQLPEEGLKFMVYLQKENIIDESGMPKERFSAEFPKEGPSILRIQQVVRGDSAAYFCASSPDNEQFFGPGTRLTVL.

The V gene is TRBV10-1, the J gene TRBJ2-3; the D call from TCRdb, TRBD2, cannot be confirmed without DNA. CDR1 and CDR2 from the germline V gene are WNHNN and SYGVQD (reference sequence). The CDR3 length is 16 residues. CDR3 sequence: CASSMGSSGNTDTQYF.

The rearrangement links TRBV7-9 to TRBJ1-1; there is no DNA to check the TCRdb D call of TRBD1. The V gene's germline CDR1 is SEHNR and CDR2 FQNEAQ (reference sequence). The CDR3 length is 17 residues. The CDR3 reads CASNNPPAGREGIEAFF.

The chain recombines TRBV12-3 or TRBV12-4 with TRBJ2-7. The CDR3 spans 16 residues. CDR3 loop: CASSLDGLEQSYEQYF.

This chain connects TRBV5-1 to TRBJ2-1. Germline V lookup: CDR1 SGHRS, CDR2 YFSETQ. The CDR3 covers 14 residues. The CDR3 sequence: CASSLMVSSSEQFF.

The CDR3 sequence is CASSLVPGQGNELFF. V usage is TRBV11-2 and J usage is TRBJ2-2; as DNA is missing, the TRBD1 call by TCRdb cannot be tested. The CDR3 loop spans 15 amino acids. CDR1 and CDR2 (germline): SGHAT, FQNNGV.

The V call is TRBV12-5, the J call TRBJ1-5; TCRdb returns TRBD1, unconfirmable since there is no DNA. The CDR3 is 16 amino acids. Germline-derived CDR1 and CDR2 are LGHNT and FRNRAP. CDR3 residues: CASGLGRGAQGQPQHF.